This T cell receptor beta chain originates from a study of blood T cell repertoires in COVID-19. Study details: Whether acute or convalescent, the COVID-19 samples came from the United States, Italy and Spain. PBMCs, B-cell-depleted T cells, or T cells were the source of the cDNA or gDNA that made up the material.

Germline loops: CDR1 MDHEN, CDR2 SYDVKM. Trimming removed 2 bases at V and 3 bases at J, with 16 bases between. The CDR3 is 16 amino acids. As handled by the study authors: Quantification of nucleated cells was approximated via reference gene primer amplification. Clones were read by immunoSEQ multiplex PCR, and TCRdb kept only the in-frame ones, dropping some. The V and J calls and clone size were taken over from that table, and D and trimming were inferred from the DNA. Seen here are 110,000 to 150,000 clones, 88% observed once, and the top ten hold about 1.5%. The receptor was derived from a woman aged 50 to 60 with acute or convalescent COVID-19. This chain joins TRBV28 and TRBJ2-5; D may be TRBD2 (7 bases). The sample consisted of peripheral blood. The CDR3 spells CASSLGGGAAEETQYF. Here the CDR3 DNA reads TGTGCCAGCAGTTTAGGAGGGGGGGCCGCAGAAGAGACCCAGTACTTC.